This T cell receptor beta chain was observed in a study of T-cell memory formation after mild COVID-19. The CDR3 is 12 amino acids. Per the germline V gene, CDR1 is SNHLY and CDR2 is FYNNEI. Deletions cut 6 bases from V and 4 bases from J, with 9 bases between. TCRdb redid the calling of the 5' RACE reads with MiXCR, one entry per CDR3 protein. This table holds about 150,000 distinct CDR3 sequences, roughly 13% found once. This chain joins TRBV2 and TRBJ1-2, with a possible D match to TRBD1 (6 bases). Sequenced material: PBMCs or a T cell subset sorted from them (not recorded which). The clonotype comes from a man between 18 and 35 years old who had mild COVID-19 (a few samples of this study predate the infection). Cell type and time point are not known. This CDR3 is CASSTGPYGYTF. The CDR3, as DNA: TGTGCCAGCAGCACAGGGCCCTATGGCTACACCTTC.